This T cell receptor beta chain comes out of a study of memory CD4+ T cells and cytomegalovirus serostatus. Study-wide results and caveats: Repertoires predicted CMV serostatus with median bootstrapped AUC of approximately 0.95.

The table came from immunoSEQ multiplex PCR; TCRdb's copy has only in-frame clones and leaves some out. The sample holds around 53,000 clones, 65% to 80% seen once. As for this clone: Its specificity is not known.

V gave up 5 bases and J gave up 6 bases, with 14 bases separating them. The CDR3 is 13 residues long. Germline V CDR1 and CDR2: SGHTA, FQGNSA. The sort gate was single viable CD3+CD4+CD8-CD45RO+ cells for memory CD4+ T cells. Sequencing was carried out using memory CD4+ T cells from blood. The receptor was derived from an adult in good health and CMV-seropositive. This chain joins TRBV7-2 and TRBJ2-7; D is perhaps TRBD1 or TRBD2 (5 bases each). The chain's CDR3 is CASSRTFGGEQYF. The CDR3 DNA follows: TGTGCCAGCAGCCGGACGTTTGGGGGCGAGCAGTACTTC.